Sequencing of this T cell receptor beta chain was carried out in a study of control samples from healthy donors and cancer patients. Some clones are missing from TCRdb's copy, which holds only in-frame ones; the method was immunoSEQ multiplex PCR. This table holds some 120,000 clones, over 85% found once. Comment on this clone: The junction and the germline gene differ at one end; a read error may be behind it.

Germline CDR1 and CDR2: SSHAT and FNYEAQ (reference sequence). The CDR3 runs 17 residues. The origin of this receptor is a man aged 30 to 45 in good health. The material sequenced was blood. This sequence joins TRBV7-7 and TRBJ2-2, with 9 bases that match TRBD2. The CDR3 coding sequence is TGTGCTAGCAGCTTAGAAGCTAGCGGGGAGGTTCCCGGGGAGCTGTTTTTT. This encodes CASSLEASGEVPGELFF.